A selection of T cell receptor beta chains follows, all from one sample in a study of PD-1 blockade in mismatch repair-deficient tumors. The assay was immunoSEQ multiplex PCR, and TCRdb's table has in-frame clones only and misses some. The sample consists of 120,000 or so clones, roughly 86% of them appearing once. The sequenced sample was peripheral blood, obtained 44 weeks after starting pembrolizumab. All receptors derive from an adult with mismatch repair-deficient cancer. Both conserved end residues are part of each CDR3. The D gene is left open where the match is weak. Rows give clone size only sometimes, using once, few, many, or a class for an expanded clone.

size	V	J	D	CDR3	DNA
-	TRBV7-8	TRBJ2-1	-	CASSPPVSYNEQFF	TGTGCCAGCAGCCCCCCAGTCTCCTACAATGAGCAGTTCTTC
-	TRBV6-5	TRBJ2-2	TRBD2	CAIRGLGEAGELFF	TGTGCCATCAGGGGACTAGGCGAGGCCGGGGAGCTGTTTTTT
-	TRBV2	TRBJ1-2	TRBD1	CASRQGVGGYTF	TGTGCCAGCAGACAGGGGGTAGGCGGCTACACCTTC
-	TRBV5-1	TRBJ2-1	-	CASSLWGGDSGYNEQFF	TGCGCCAGCAGCTTGTGGGGGGGGGACAGTGGATACAATGAGCAGTTCTTC
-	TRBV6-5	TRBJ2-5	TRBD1	CASSYSGTGEETQYF	TGTGCCAGCAGTTACTCTGGGACAGGGGAAGAGACCCAGTACTTC
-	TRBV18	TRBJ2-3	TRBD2	CASSSGLAGGADTQYF	TGTGCCAGCTCATCGGGACTAGCGGGAGGAGCAGATACGCAGTATTTT
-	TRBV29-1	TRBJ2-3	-	CSVVSAAGDTQYF	TGCAGCGTTGTCTCAGCAGCAGGGGATACGCAGTATTTT
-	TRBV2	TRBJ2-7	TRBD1	CASRVRDSLYEQYF	TGTGCCAGCAGAGTCCGGGACAGCCTTTACGAGCAGTACTTC
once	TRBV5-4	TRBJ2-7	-	CASSWTTTYEQYF	TGTGCCAGCAGTTGGACGACTACATACGAGCAGTACTTC
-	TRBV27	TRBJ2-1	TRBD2	CASRALLAGGGEQFF	TGTGCCAGCAGGGCTTTACTAGCGGGAGGAGGCGAGCAGTTCTTC
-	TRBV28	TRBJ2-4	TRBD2	CASSLYPTGGAKNIQYF	TGTGCCAGCAGTTTATACCCGACGGGGGGAGCCAAAAACATTCAGTACTTC
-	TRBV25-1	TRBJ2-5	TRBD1	CASGTAKGRETQYF	TGTGCCTCCGGGACAGCCAAAGGAAGAGAGACCCAGTACTTC
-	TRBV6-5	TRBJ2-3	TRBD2	CASSYRREGDTQYF	TGTGCCAGCAGTTATCGGCGGGAGGGAGATACGCAGTATTTT
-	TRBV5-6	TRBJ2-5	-	CASSFGQPQETQYF	TGTGCCAGCAGCTTCGGGCAGCCACAAGAGACCCAGTACTTC
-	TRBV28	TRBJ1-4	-	CASSLARWSNEKLFF	TGTGCCAGCAGTTTAGCGCGGTGGTCTAATGAAAAACTGTTTTTT
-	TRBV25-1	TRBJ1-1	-	CASRQNFNTEAFF	TGTGCCAGCAGACAGAATTTTAACACTGAAGCTTTCTTT
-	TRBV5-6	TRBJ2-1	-	CASTQLDSAYNEQFF	TGTGCCAGCACCCAACTTGACAGCGCGTACAATGAGCAGTTCTTC
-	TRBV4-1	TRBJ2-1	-	CASSPGGNEQFF	TGCGCCAGCAGCCCTGGGGGCAATGAGCAGTTCTTC
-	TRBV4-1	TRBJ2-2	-	CASSHPKGVSSTGELFF	TGCGCCAGCAGCCATCCAAAAGGGGTCAGTAGTACCGGGGAGCTGTTTTTT
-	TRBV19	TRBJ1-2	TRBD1	CASSIEVGRGRGGYTF	TGTGCCAGTAGTATAGAAGTAGGCAGGGGGCGCGGAGGCTACACCTTC
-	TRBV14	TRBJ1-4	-	CASSKGDWRYSNEKLFF	TGTGCCAGCAGCAAGGGAGATTGGAGATACAGTAATGAAAAACTGTTTTTT
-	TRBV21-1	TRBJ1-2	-	CASSKVNSASPYTF	TGTGCCAGCAGCAAAGTTAACAGCGCTTCGCCCTACACCTTC